These 3 T cell receptor beta chains were all obtained from the same sample, sequenced in a study of T cell responses to AZD1222 COVID-19 vaccine. TCRdb keeps only in-frame clones here, not all; method: immunoSEQ multiplex PCR. The repertoire consists of about 110,000 clones, with roughly 85% occurring once and the leading ten covering around 3.3%. Source: peripheral blood, taken on day 0 of AZD1222 vaccination. These receptors came from an adult in good health.

The chain combines TRBV5-1 with TRBJ2-1; D assignment may be TRBD1 or TRBD2 (5 bases each). The length of the CDR3 is 15 residues. With 0 bases removed from V and 9 bases from J, the gap between germline ends came to 16 bases. Germline assignment: CDR1 SGHRS and CDR2 YFSETQ. This CDR3 is CASSLVRGGFGEQFF. The CDR3 nucleotides read TGCGCCAGCAGCTTGGTGAGGGGCGGGTTTGGTGAGCAGTTCTTC.

The chain carries TRBV28 and TRBJ1-1; D gene uncertain. Germline V gene lookup returns CDR1 MDHEN and CDR2 SYDVKM. Trimming pared 6 bases from V and 1 base from J, leaving 6 bases between. The CDR3 consists of 12 residues. CDR3 DNA: TGTGCCAGCAGCACGGGGAACACTGAAGCTTTCTTT. Protein: CASSTGNTEAFF.

By share, this clone counts as medium-sized. This chain uses TRBV7-2 with TRBJ2-2; the D gene is possibly TRBD2 (6 bases). CDR1 is SGHTA and CDR2 is FQGNSA in the germline V gene. V was clipped by 5 bases and J by 4 bases, with 14 bases between them. There are 15 residues in the CDR3. CDR3 amino acids: CASSRDLSSTGELFF. The CDR3 coding sequence is TGTGCCAGCAGCCGGGACTTGAGTAGCACCGGGGAGCTGTTTTTT.